This TCR beta chain was recovered during a study of monozygotic twins with inflammatory bowel disease. Template switching added UMIs carrying a 6-nucleotide sample barcode. TCRalpha along with TCRbeta cDNA was subjected to two nested PCRs lasting roughly 16 and 10 cycles. TCRdb reprocessed the 5' RACE reads and reports one entry per CDR3 protein, with no DNA. The repertoire table contains a few hundred thousand distinct CDR3 sequences. The CDR3 loop spans 14 amino acids. Germline CDR1 and CDR2: SGHTA and FQGNSA. Turning to this clonotype: No antigen is known for it.

Study findings and constraints: People with IBD had fewer clonotypes in common with others than healthy twins did, especially with disease activity.

The TCR sequence derives from a human donor with ulcerative colitis or Crohn's disease, or a healthy co-twin of an affected twin (not recorded which). V gene TRBV7-2 combines with J gene TRBJ1-5; the D call of TRBD1 rests on TCRdb alone, since no DNA is present to check it. Input material: blood. The chain's CDR3 is CASSTDRGYQPQHF.